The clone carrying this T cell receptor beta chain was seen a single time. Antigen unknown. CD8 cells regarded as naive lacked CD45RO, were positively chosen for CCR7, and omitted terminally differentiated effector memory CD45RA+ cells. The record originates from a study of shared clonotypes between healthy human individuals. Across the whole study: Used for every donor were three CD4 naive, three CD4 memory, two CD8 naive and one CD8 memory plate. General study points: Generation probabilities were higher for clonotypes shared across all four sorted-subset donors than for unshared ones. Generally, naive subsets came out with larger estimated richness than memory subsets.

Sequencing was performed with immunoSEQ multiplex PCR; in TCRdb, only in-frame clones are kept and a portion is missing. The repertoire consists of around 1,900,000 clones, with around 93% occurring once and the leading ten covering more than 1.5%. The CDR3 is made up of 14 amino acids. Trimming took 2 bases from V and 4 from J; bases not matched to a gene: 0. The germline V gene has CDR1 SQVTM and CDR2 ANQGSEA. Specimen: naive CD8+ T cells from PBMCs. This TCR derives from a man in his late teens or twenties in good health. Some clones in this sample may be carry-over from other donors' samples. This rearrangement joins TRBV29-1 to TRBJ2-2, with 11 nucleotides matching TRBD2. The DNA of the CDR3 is TGCAGCGTTGAACTAGCGGGAGGCACCGGGGAGCTGTTTTTT. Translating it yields CSVELAGGTGELFF.